The 4 T cell receptor beta chains reported below all come from one sample, sequenced in a study of shared clonotypes between healthy human individuals. Sequencing used immunoSEQ multiplex PCR; TCRdb keeps in-frame clones, though not all of them. Here the sample spans about 2.4 million clones, roughly 93% being singletons. Sequencing was carried out using naive CD4+ T cells from PBMCs. Subset given: CD45RA+ positively selected. These receptors all come from a man aged 18 to 30 in good health. Some clones in this sample may be carry-over from other donors' samples.

The chain combines TRBV9 with TRBJ2-1; unclear D gene. V was clipped by 0 bases and J by 7 bases, with 8 bases between them. The CDR3 sequence is 13 residues long. Germline values: CDR1 SGDLS, CDR2 YYNGEE. The CDR3 DNA reads as TGTGCCAGCAGCGTAGGGACCTTTAATGAGCAGTTCTTC. Protein product: CASSVGTFNEQFF. Together with reference TRBV9 and TRBJ2-1, the CDR3 gives the full variable domain: DSGVTQTPKHLITATGQRVTLRCSPRSGDLSVYWYQQSLDQGLQFLIQYYNGEERAKGNILERFSAQQFPDLHSELNLSSLELGDSALYFCASSVGTFNEQFFGPGTRLTVL.

The chain couples TRBV7-2 to TRBJ2-7; D is perhaps TRBD1 or TRBD2 (5 bases each). Trimming removed 3 bases at V and 2 bases at J, with 11 bases between. The CDR3 extends over 14 amino acids. Germline-derived CDR1 and CDR2 are SGHTA and FQGNSA. The CDR3: CASSFGTITYEQYF. CDR3 nucleotide sequence: TGTGCCAGCAGCTTCGGGACGATCACCTACGAGCAGTACTTC.

This clone has only one observation. The CDR3 loop reads CATRLAGFYEQYF. The CDR3 nucleotides read TGTGCCACCCGACTAGCGGGATTCTACGAGCAGTACTTC. The genes are TRBV2 and TRBJ2-7; 11 nucleotides line up with TRBD2. In germline, CDR1 is SNHLY, CDR2 FYNNEI. V shed 10 bases, J shed 3 bases, and the junction held 5 bases outside the gene matches. The CDR3 runs to 13 residues.

About this clone: A junction end diverges from the germline sequence, so it may reflect a read error. The chain joins TRBV5-1 to TRBJ1-4, with D maybe TRBD1 (5 bases). Per germline, CDR1 SGHRS and CDR2 YFSETQ. The length of the CDR3 is 15 residues. The DNA of the CDR3 is TGTGCCAGCAGCTTGGACGGCCAGGGCGGTGAAAAACTGTTTTTT. Amino acid sequence: CASSLDGQGGEKLFF.